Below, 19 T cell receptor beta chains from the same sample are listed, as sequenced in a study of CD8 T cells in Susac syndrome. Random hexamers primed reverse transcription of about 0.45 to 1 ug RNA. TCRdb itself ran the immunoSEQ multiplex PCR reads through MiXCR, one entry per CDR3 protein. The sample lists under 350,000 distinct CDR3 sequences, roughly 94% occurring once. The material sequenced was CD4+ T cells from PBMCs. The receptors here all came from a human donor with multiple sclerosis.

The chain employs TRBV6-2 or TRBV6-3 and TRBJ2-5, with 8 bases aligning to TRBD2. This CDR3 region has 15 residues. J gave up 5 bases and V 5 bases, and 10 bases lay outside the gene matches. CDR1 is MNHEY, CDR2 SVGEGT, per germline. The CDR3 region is CASSPAGTSGETQYF. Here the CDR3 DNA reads TGTGCCAGCAGTCCGGCCGGGACTAGTGGTGAGACCCAGTACTTC.

In nucleotides, the CDR3 is TGTGCCTGGACCGATGGGACAGGTGTGTTCTTC. This codes for CAWTDGTGVFF. The chain is built from TRBV30 and TRBJ2-1; the match to TRBD1 covers 8 bases. V lost 4 bases and J lost 15; bases outside the gene matches: 8. The germline V gene has CDR1 GTSNPN and CDR2 SVGIG (reference sequence). The CDR3 is 11 residues long.

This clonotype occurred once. This chain's CDR3 is CASSQDWARADTQYF. CDR3 coding DNA: TGTGCCAGCAGCCAAGATTGGGCCAGGGCAGATACGCAGTATTTT. The V gene is TRBV14, the J gene TRBJ2-3; D perhaps matches TRBD1 (5 bases). The CDR3 is 15 amino acids. The germline V gene encodes CDR1 SGHDN and CDR2 FVKESK. V was clipped by 0 bases and J by 4 bases, with 11 bases between them.

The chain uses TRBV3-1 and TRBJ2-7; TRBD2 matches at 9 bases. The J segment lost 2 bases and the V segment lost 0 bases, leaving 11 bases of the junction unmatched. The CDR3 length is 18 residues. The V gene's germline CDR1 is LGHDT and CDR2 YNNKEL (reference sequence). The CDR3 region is CASSQDRALAGGPYEQYF. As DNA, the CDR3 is TGTGCCAGCAGCCAAGATCGAGCCCTTGCGGGAGGGCCCTACGAGCAGTACTTC.

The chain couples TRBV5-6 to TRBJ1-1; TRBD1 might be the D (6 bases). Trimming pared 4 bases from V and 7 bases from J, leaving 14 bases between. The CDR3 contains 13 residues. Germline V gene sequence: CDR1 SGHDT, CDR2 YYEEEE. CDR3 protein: CASSPPTGYEAFF. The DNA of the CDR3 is TGTGCCAGCAGCCCCCCTACAGGGTATGAAGCTTTCTTT.

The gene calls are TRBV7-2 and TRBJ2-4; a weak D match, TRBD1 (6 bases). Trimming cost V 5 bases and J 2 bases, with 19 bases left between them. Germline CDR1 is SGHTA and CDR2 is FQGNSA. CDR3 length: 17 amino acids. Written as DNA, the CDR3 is TGTGCCAGCAGCCTCGAGATAGTAGGGGGACCCAAAAACATTCAGTACTTC. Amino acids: CASSLEIVGGPKNIQYF.

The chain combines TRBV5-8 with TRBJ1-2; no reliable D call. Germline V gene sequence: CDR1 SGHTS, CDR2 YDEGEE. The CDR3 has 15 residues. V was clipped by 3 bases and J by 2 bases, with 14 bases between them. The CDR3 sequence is CASSSFHPVNYGYTF. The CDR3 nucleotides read TGTGCCAGCAGCTCTTTCCACCCGGTGAACTATGGCTACACCTTC. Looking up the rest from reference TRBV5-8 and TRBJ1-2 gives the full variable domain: EAGVTQSPTHLIKTRGQQATLRCSPISGHTSVYWYQQALGLGLQFLLWYDEGEERNRGNFPPRFSGRQFPNYSSELNVNALELEDSALYLCASSSFHPVNYGYTFGSGTRLTVV.

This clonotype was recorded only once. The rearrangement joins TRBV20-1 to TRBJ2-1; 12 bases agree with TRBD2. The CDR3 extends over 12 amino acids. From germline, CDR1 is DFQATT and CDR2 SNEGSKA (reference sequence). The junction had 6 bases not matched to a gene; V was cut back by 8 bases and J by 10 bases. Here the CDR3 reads CSTTSGRGEQFF. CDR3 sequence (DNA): TGCAGTACGACTAGCGGGAGAGGGGAGCAGTTCTTC.

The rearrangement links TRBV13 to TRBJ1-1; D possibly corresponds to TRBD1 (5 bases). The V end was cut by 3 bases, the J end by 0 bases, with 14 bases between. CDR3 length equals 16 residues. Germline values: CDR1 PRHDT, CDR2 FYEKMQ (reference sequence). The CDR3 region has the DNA TGTGCCAGCAGCTTCTTCCCGGGGGTCATGAACACTGAAGCTTTCTTT. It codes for CASSFFPGVMNTEAFF.

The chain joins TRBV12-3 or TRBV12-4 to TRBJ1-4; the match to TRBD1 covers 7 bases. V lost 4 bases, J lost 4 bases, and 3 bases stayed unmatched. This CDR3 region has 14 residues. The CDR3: CASSWDSFNEKLFF. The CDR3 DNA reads TGTGCCAGCAGTTGGGACAGCTTTAATGAAAAACTGTTTTTT.

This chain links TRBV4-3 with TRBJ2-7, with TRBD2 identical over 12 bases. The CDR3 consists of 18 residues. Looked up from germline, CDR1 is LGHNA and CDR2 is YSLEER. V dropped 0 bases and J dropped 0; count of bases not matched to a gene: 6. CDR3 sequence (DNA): TGCGCCAGCAGCCAAGATAACCCGACTAGCGGGAGCTCCTACGAGCAGTACTTC. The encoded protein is CASSQDNPTSGSSYEQYF.

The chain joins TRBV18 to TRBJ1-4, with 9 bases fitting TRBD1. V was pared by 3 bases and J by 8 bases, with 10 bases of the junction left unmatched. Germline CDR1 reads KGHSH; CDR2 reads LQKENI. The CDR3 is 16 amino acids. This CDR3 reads CASSPQLDRGEEKLFF. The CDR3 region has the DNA TGTGCCAGCTCACCTCAACTGGACAGGGGAGAGGAAAAACTGTTTTTT.

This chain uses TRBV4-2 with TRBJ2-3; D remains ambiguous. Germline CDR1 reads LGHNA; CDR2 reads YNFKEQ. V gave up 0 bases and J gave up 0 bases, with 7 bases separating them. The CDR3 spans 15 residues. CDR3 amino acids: CASSQEGLSTDTQYF. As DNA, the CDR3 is TGTGCCAGCAGCCAAGAAGGGCTAAGCACAGATACGCAGTATTTT.

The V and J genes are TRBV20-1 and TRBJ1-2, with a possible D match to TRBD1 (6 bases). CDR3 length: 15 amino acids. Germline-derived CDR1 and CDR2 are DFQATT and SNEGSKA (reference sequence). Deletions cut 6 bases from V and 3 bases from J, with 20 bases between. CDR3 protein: CSAQTGVGSDYGYTF. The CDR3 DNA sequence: TGCAGTGCCCAGACAGGAGTTGGGAGTGACTATGGCTACACCTTC.

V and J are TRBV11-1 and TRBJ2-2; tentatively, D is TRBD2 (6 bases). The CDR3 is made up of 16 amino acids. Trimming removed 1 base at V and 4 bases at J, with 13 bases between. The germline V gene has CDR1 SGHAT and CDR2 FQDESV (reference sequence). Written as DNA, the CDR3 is TGTGCCAGCAGCTTAGGTCGGGAGCGAGGCACCGGGGAGCTGTTTTTT. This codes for CASSLGRERGTGELFF.

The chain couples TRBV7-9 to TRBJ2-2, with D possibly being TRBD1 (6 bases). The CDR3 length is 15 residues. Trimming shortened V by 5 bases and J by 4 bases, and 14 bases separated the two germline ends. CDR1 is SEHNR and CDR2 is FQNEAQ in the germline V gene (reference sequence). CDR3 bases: TGTGCCAGCAGCCCACAGGGAATAGGCACCGGGGAGCTGTTTTTT. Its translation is CASSPQGIGTGELFF.

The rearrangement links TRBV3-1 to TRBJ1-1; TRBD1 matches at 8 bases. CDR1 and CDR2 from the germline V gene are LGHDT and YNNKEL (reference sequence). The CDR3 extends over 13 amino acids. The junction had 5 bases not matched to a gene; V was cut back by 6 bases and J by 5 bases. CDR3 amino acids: CASRRTGGTEAFF. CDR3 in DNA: TGTGCCAGCAGACGCACAGGGGGGACTGAAGCTTTCTTT.

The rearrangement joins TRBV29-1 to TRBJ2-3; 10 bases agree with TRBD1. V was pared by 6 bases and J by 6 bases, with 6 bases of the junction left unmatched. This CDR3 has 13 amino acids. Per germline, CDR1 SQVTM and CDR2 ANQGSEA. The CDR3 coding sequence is TGCAGCGTCGGACAGGGGGACGTCGATACGCAGTATTTT. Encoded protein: CSVGQGDVDTQYF.

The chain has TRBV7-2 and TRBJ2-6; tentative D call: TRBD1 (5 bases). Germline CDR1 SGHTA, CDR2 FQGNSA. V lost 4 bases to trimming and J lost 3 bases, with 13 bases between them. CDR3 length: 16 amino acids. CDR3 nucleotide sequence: TGTGCCAGCAGCTCAGACAGCCACATTGGGGCCAACGTCCTGACTTTC. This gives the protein CASSSDSHIGANVLTF.